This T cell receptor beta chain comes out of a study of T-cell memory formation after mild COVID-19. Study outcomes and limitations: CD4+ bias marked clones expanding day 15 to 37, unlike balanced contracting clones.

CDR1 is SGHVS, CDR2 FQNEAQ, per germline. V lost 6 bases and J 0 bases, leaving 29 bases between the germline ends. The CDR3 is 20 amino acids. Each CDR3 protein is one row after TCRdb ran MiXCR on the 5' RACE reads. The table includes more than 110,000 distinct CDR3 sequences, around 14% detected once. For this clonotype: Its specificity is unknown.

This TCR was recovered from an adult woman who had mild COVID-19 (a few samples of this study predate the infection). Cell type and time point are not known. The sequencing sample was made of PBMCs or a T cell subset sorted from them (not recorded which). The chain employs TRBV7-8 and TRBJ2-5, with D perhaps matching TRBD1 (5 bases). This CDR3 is CASREKWGGNKSRDQETQYF. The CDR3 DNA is TGTGCCAGCAGGGAAAAATGGGGCGGAAATAAGAGTCGAGACCAAGAGACCCAGTACTTC.